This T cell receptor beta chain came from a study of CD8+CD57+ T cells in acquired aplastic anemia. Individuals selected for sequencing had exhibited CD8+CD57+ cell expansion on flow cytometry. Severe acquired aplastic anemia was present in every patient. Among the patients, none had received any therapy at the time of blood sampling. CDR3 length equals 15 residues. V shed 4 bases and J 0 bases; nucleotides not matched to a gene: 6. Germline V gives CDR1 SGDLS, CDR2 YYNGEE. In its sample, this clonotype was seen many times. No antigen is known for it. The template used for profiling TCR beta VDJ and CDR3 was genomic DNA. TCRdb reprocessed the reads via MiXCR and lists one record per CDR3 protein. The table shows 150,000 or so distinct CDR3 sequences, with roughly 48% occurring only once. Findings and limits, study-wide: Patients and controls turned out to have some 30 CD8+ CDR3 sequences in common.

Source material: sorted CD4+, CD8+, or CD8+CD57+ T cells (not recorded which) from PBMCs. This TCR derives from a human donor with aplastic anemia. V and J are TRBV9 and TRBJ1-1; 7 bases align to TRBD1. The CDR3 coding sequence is TGTGCCAGCAGCCCACCCAGGGGGATGAACACTGAAGCTTTCTTT. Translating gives CASSPPRGMNTEAFF.